Listed below are T cell receptor beta chains from one sample, sequenced in a study of beta chain features in type 1 diabetes. Produced via immunoSEQ multiplex PCR; TCRdb's table is partial and in-frame only. The table has under 250,000 clones, 13% to 15% seen once. Material for sequencing was naive CD4+ T cells from blood. The receptors originated from a woman aged 40 to 50 in good health. Each CDR3 is given with its conserved first and last residue. The D gene is left open where the match is weak. A row's size may be missing; if present it is once, few, many or a size class.

TRBV15,NA,NA,TRBJ2-1,TGTGCCACCAGCAGAGAGGGACTTCTTAATGAAGGGCAGTTCTTC,CATSREGLLNEGQFF
TRBV2,TRBD1,NA,TRBJ1-6,TGTGCCAGCAGTGGAGTAGGGACAGAAAATTCACCCCTCCACTTT,CASSGVGTENSPLHF
TRBV5-1,NA,few,TRBJ1-1,TGCGCCAGCAGCCGACCTCGGGGGGAGACTGAAGCTTTCTTT,CASSRPRGETEAFF
TRBV5-1,TRBD1,NA,TRBJ2-5,TGCGCCAGCAGCTCGCCCGGGACAGGGGCCCAAGAGACCCAGTACTTC,CASSSPGTGAQETQYF
TRBV7-2,TRBD2,few,TRBJ2-7,TGTGCCAGCAGCTTAGCACTAGCGGAGGACTACGAGCAGTACTTC,CASSLALAEDYEQYF
TRBV6-5,TRBD1,few,TRBJ1-4,TGTGCCAGCAGTTCCGGGACAGGGAGGAATGAAAAACTGTTTTTT,CASSSGTGRNEKLFF
TRBV11-2,TRBD1,few,TRBJ1-2,TGTGCCAGCAGCCGCCTGGGACAGGGGGGAGTCTACACCTTC,CASSRLGQGGVYTF
TRBV18,TRBD1,NA,TRBJ1-3,TGTGCCAGCTCCAACCAGGGGGAATATGGAAACACCATATATTTT,CASSNQGEYGNTIYF
TRBV5-1,TRBD1,NA,TRBJ1-6,TGCGCCAGCAGCTTGACAGGGGGGTATGGTTCACCCCTCCACTTT,CASSLTGGYGSPLHF
TRBV5-4,NA,NA,TRBJ2-2,TGTGCCAGCAGCTCAGTCCTTCCTGGGGAGCTGTTTTTT,CASSSVLPGELFF
TRBV2,NA,NA,TRBJ2-1,TGTGCCGGAGGGCTCCTCGATTCCAATGAGCAGTTCTTC,CAGGLLDSNEQFF
TRBV19,TRBD1,NA,TRBJ2-7,TGTGCCAGTCGCAGACAGGGCCCCTACGAGCAGTACTTC,CASRRQGPYEQYF
TRBV18,TRBD2,few,TRBJ2-1,TGTGCCAGCTCACCAATAGCGGGGGATTACAATGAGCAGTTCTTC,CASSPIAGDYNEQFF
TRBV10-3,NA,NA,TRBJ2-3,TGTGCCATCAGTGAGTCCGAGACAGGAGATGATACGCAGTATTTT,CAISESETGDDTQYF
TRBV6-6,TRBD1,NA,TRBJ1-1,TGTGCCAGCAGTTTGGACAGGGGGAGGACTGAAGCTTTCTTT,CASSLDRGRTEAFF
TRBV6-1,TRBD1,NA,TRBJ2-7,TGTGCCAGCAGCGAAAACAGGGGGACCCCCTACGAGCAGTACTTC,CASSENRGTPYEQYF
TRBV29-1,NA,NA,TRBJ1-5,TGCAGCGTTGGCCCCGACGGGCAGCCCCAGCATTTT,CSVGPDGQPQHF
TRBV18,NA,few,TRBJ2-7,TGTGCCAGCTCACCTAGCTCACCCTCCTACGAGCAGTACTTC,CASSPSSPSYEQYF
TRBV2,NA,NA,TRBJ2-1,TGTGCCAGCAGGAGGGACACCCACAATGAGCAGTTCTTC,CASRRDTHNEQFF
TRBV7-9,NA,few,TRBJ1-1,TGTGCCAGCATCGAGCTTGGGTTCTTCCAGGATCCGAACACTGAAGCTTTCTTT,CASIELGFFQDPNTEAFF
TRBV11-2,TRBD1,few,TRBJ2-1,TGTGCCAGCAGCCGGAGAGGCCGGGACAGACTATACAATGAGCAGTTCTTC,CASSRRGRDRLYNEQFF
TRBV18,TRBD1,NA,TRBJ1-6,TGTGCCAGCTCACCGATTCCGGGGACAGGGGGCCGAAATTCACCCCTCCACTTT,CASSPIPGTGGRNSPLHF
TRBV29-1,NA,NA,TRBJ1-2,TGCAGCGTTGGAGGGTTAGGGGGCTACACCTTC,CSVGGLGGYTF
TRBV5-6,NA,NA,TRBJ2-7,TGTGCCAGCAGCTTGGCTGGGGGTTACAGGGAAGAGCAGTACTTC,CASSLAGGYREEQYF
TRBV19,NA,NA,TRBJ2-2,TGTGCCAGTCACCAGGGAGGTGGCGGGGAGCTGTTTTTT,CASHQGGGGELFF
TRBV29-1,TRBD1,NA,TRBJ2-7,TGCAGCGTTGGGGACAGGGTTTCCTACGAGCAGTACTTC,CSVGDRVSYEQYF
TRBV7-8,NA,few,TRBJ2-1,TGTGCCAGCAGCTTAACTTTGGCGGGCAATGAGCAGTTCTTC,CASSLTLAGNEQFF
TRBV6-6,NA,NA,TRBJ2-2,TGTGCCAGCAGTTCAGACACCAGGGGTGCCGGGGAGCTGTTTTTT,CASSSDTRGAGELFF
TRBV4-3,TRBD2,NA,TRBJ2-6,TGCGCCAGCAGCCGGACTAGCGGGGGGGCTGGGGCCAACGTCCTGACTTTC,CASSRTSGGAGANVLTF
TRBV19,NA,NA,TRBJ1-2,TGTGCCAGTAGTATAGGGGCCCCAGCTGGCTACACCTTC,CASSIGAPAGYTF
TRBV7-2,NA,NA,TRBJ2-1,TGTGCCAGCAGCTTAGAAGGGAGCAGCCCCTACAATGAGCAGTTCTTC,CASSLEGSSPYNEQFF
TRBV2,NA,NA,TRBJ2-7,TGTGCCAGCCTTGAAGTAACATACTACGAGCAGTACTTC,CASLEVTYYEQYF
TRBV5-1,NA,few,TRBJ2-5,TGCGCCAGCAGCTTGCTGGGGGCCCTCCAAGAGACCCAGTACTTC,CASSLLGALQETQYF
TRBV5-4,TRBD2,NA,TRBJ2-1,TGTGCCAGCAGCTTGGGGGGACTAGCGGGGGGTGAGCAGTTCTTC,CASSLGGLAGGEQFF
TRBV5-6,NA,few,TRBJ1-2,TGTGCCAGCAGCTTATTTACCAGGGATGGCTACACCTTC,CASSLFTRDGYTF
TRBV5-1,TRBD1,few,TRBJ1-1,TGCGCCAGCAGCACGACACAGGGGGTGAACACTGAAGCTTTCTTT,CASSTTQGVNTEAFF
TRBV6-5,NA,NA,TRBJ1-2,TGTGCCAGCAGCGACGGAGCTAACTATGGCTACACCTTC,CASSDGANYGYTF
TRBV6-6,NA,NA,TRBJ1-1,TGTGCCAGCAGCCCGTACACTGAAGCTTTCTTT,CASSPYTEAFF
TRBV7-2,NA,NA,TRBJ2-1,TGTGCCAGCAGCTTAGGAGTAGCCCTCTTCAATGAGCAGTTCTTC,CASSLGVALFNEQFF
TRBV2,NA,few,TRBJ1-1,TGTGCCAGCAGCGGGGGGCTTGTCACTGAAGCTTTCTTT,CASSGGLVTEAFF
TRBV14,TRBD2,NA,TRBJ2-7,TGTGCCAGCAGTCTAAGCGGGGGTTACGAGCAGTACTTC,CASSLSGGYEQYF
TRBV7-2,NA,NA,TRBJ2-1,TGTGCCAGCCTATTGAGCTCCTACAATGAGCAGTTCTTC,CASLLSSYNEQFF